The rows below give T cell receptor beta chains drawn from one sample of a study of T cell changes during pregnancy in multiple sclerosis. The table came from immunoSEQ multiplex PCR; TCRdb's copy has only in-frame clones and leaves some out. The sample has 30,000 to 35,000 clones; roughly nine tenths are singletons. Sequenced here: CD8+ T cells from peripheral blood mononuclear cells, sampled after pregnancy. The receptors stem from a female donor with multiple sclerosis, enrolled in a pregnancy study. CDR3s include the opening cysteine and the closing phenylalanine or tryptophan. The D gene is left open where the match is weak. A clone size is listed for some rows: how often the clone was seen (once, few, many), or a class if it is expanded.

>TRBD1|TRBV19|TRBJ2-7|NA
CASRNRGAYEQYF
TGTGCCAGTCGGAACAGGGGGGCCTACGAGCAGTACTTC
>NA|TRBV6-4|TRBJ1-1|NA
CASSVGENTEAFF
TGTGCCAGCAGTGTGGGAGAGAACACTGAAGCTTTCTTT
>TRBD2|TRBV6-5|TRBJ2-3|NA
CASSPTAGGTDTQYF
TGTGCCAGCAGCCCTACAGCGGGAGGCACAGATACGCAGTATTTT
>NA|TRBV4-1|TRBJ2-1|NA
CASSQEFPTTAKPIDNEQFF
TGCGCCAGCAGCCAAGAGTTCCCTACCACAGCCAAGCCTATTGACAATGAGCAGTTCTTC
>TRBD1|TRBV7-2|TRBJ1-1|once
CASNPGTGVTEAFF
TGTGCCTCCAATCCAGGGACAGGGGTCACTGAAGCTTTCTTT
>NA|TRBV5-6|TRBJ2-2|NA
CASSLAAGELFF
TGTGCCAGCAGCTTGGCAGCCGGGGAGCTGTTTTTT
>NA|TRBV15|TRBJ2-3|NA
CATSRDGGSTDTQYF
TGTGCCACCAGCAGAGATGGGGGGAGCACAGATACGCAGTATTTT
>TRBD1|TRBV19|TRBJ1-2|NA
CASSPSTGAVSGYTF
TGTGCCAGTAGTCCATCGACAGGGGCGGTGAGTGGCTACACCTTC
>NA|TRBV5-6|TRBJ1-6|NA
CASSPVPGHSYNSPLHF
TGTGCCAGCAGCCCGGTCCCCGGTCACTCCTATAATTCACCCCTCCACTTT
>TRBD2|TRBV18|TRBJ2-1|NA
CASSPELAGGPYNEQFF
TGTGCCAGCTCACCCGAACTAGCGGGGGGTCCCTACAATGAGCAGTTCTTC
>TRBD1|TRBV4-1|TRBJ2-1|NA
CASSQGQGRYNEQFF
TGCGCCAGCAGTCAGGGACAGGGTAGGTACAATGAGCAGTTCTTC
>NA|TRBV7-9|TRBJ1-1|NA
CAGCGVLNTEAFF
TGTGCCGGATGCGGGGTACTGAACACTGAAGCTTTCTTT
>NA|TRBV7-9|TRBJ2-4|NA
CASTSGQNIQYF
TGTGCCAGCACCTCAGGCCAAAACATTCAGTACTTC
>NA|TRBV14|TRBJ2-7|NA
CASRTDSYEQYF
TGTGCCAGCAGGACAGACAGTTACGAGCAGTACTTC
>TRBD2|TRBV10-3|TRBJ2-5|NA
CAISQKGLADQETQYF
TGTGCCATCAGCCAAAAGGGACTAGCGGACCAAGAGACCCAGTACTTC
>NA|TRBV9|TRBJ1-1|few
CASSVGGDGITTEAFF
TGTGCCAGCAGCGTAGGGGGAGACGGGATTACCACTGAAGCTTTCTTT